Each of the 18 T cell receptor beta chains below was sequenced from the same sample in a study of shared clonotypes between healthy human individuals. The protocol was immunoSEQ multiplex PCR, while the TCRdb copy is restricted to in-frame clones and leaves out a portion. The sample carries more than 550,000 clones, around 92% recorded once. Naive CD8 isolation took CD45RO-negative cells positively selected for CCR7 and excluded terminally differentiated effector memory CD45RA+ cells. Sequencing input: naive CD8+ T cells sorted from blood. These receptors were collected from a man younger than 45 in good health.

V gene TRBV11-2 combines with J gene TRBJ1-5, with TRBD1 as a possible D gene (5 bases). V shed 2 bases and J shed 3 bases, with 8 bases lying between them. This CDR3 region has 14 residues. Per the germline V gene, CDR1 is SGHAT and CDR2 is FQNNGV. The CDR3 protein is CASSLTGLNQPQHF. CDR3 DNA sequence: TGTGCCAGCAGCTTAACAGGTCTCAATCAGCCCCAGCATTTT.

The chain combines TRBV11-2 with TRBJ1-1; TRBD1 might be the D (5 bases). This CDR3 has 15 amino acids. V gave up 1 base and J gave up 1 base, with 10 bases separating them. Germline V gene sequence: CDR1 SGHAT, CDR2 FQNNGV. The CDR3 spells CASSLGRVGNTEAFF. The CDR3, as DNA: TGTGCCAGCAGCTTAGGCAGGGTCGGGAACACTGAAGCTTTCTTT.

The CDR3 DNA is TGTGCCAGTAGTCTCCCCGGCGGGGGCTACAATGAGCAGTTCTTC. As protein: CASSLPGGGYNEQFF. The genes are TRBV19 and TRBJ2-1, with 7 bases matching TRBD2. Germline V CDR1 and CDR2: LNHDA, SQIVND (reference sequence). The ends lost 5 bases at V and 3 bases at J; junction bases unmatched: 7. This CDR3 has 15 amino acids. The variable domain in full, completed from reference TRBV19 and TRBJ2-1, reads DGGITQSPKYLFRKEGQNVTLSCEQNLNHDAMYWYRQDPGQGLRLIYYSQIVNDFQKGDIAEGYSVSREKKESFPLTVTSAQKNPTAFYLCASSLPGGGYNEQFFGPGTRLTVL.

V gene TRBV29-1 combines with J gene TRBJ2-3; a possible D gene is TRBD2 (6 bases). The germline V gene encodes CDR1 SQVTM and CDR2 ANQGSEA. The CDR3 sequence is 15 residues long. The V end was cut by 4 bases, the J end by 2 bases, with 16 bases between. The CDR3 loop is CSVGLRDWSTDTQYF. As DNA, the CDR3 is TGCAGCGTTGGACTTAGGGACTGGTCCACAGATACGCAGTATTTT.

Remarks on this clone: Other DNA sequences in this sample translate to the same CDR3. V usage is TRBV10-1 and J usage is TRBJ2-7; no clear D gene. V gave up 0 bases and J gave up 3 bases, with 3 bases separating them. From germline, CDR1 is WNHNN and CDR2 SYGVQD (reference sequence). This CDR3 is built from 12 residues. The CDR3: CASSESGYEQYF. The CDR3 DNA follows: TGCGCCAGCAGTGAGTCGGGCTACGAGCAGTACTTC.

V gene TRBV27 combines with J gene TRBJ1-1; TRBD1 matches 7 bases. The CDR3 consists of 15 residues. V lost 10 bases to trimming and J lost 0 bases; unmatched junction nucleotides: 11. Per germline, CDR1 MNHEY and CDR2 SMNVEV (reference sequence). CDR3 residues: CATFRSGGMNTEAFF. CDR3 coding DNA: TGTGCCACATTTCGGTCAGGGGGTATGAACACTGAAGCTTTCTTT.

The V and J genes are TRBV28 and TRBJ1-1; D is possibly TRBD1 (5 bases). The CDR3 length is 16 residues. The V end was cut by 6 bases, the J end by 4 bases, with 21 bases between. Looked up from germline, CDR1 is MDHEN and CDR2 is SYDVKM. Written as DNA, the CDR3 is TGTGCCAGCAGCGAGGGACGGGGGAGTAGGGGCACTGAAGCTTTCTTT. Its protein is CASSEGRGSRGTEAFF.

The rearrangement uses TRBV29-1 and TRBJ2-2; unclear D gene. The CDR3 loop spans 14 amino acids. CDR1 and CDR2 (germline): SQVTM, ANQGSEA. The germline V and J ends were trimmed by 7 bases and 4 bases, with 16 bases remaining between them. The CDR3 loop reads CSAGLDPFTGELFF. CDR3 in DNA: TGCAGCGCTGGGCTGGACCCTTTCACCGGGGAGCTGTTTTTT.

V and J are TRBV7-9 and TRBJ2-3, with D possibly being TRBD2 (5 bases). Trimming left V 2 bases short and J 3 bases short, with 12 bases between. The CDR3 sequence is 15 residues long. Germline CDR1 and CDR2: SEHNR and FQNEAQ (reference sequence). CDR3 sequence (DNA): TGTGCCAGCAGCTTAACCGAGGGCGGGACAGATACGCAGTATTTT. This sequence encodes CASSLTEGGTDTQYF.

The chain recombines TRBV25-1 with TRBJ2-1; 7 bases agree with TRBD1. Germline lookup yields CDR1 MGHDK and CDR2 SYGVNS. There are 18 residues in the CDR3. V was pared by 4 bases and J by 4 bases, with 16 bases of the junction left unmatched. CDR3 sequence (DNA): TGTGCCAGCAGTGGAATAAAGGATACCGGGACAGAGTACAATGAGCAGTTCTTC. Encoded protein: CASSGIKDTGTEYNEQFF.

The rearrangement uses TRBV6-5 and TRBJ1-2, with TRBD1 as a possible D gene (5 bases). CDR1 is MNHEY, CDR2 SVGAGI, per germline. V gave up 0 bases and J gave up 6 bases, with 11 bases separating them. This CDR3 spans 14 amino acids. In DNA form, the CDR3 reads TGTGCCAGCAGTTACTCCGGGGGGAAGGATGGCTACACCTTC. Translation: CASSYSGGKDGYTF.

The gene calls are TRBV28 and TRBJ2-6; no clear D gene. Trimming removed 2 bases at V and 2 bases at J, with 7 bases between. The CDR3 totals 15 residues. Germline values: CDR1 MDHEN, CDR2 SYDVKM. The CDR3 reads CASSLGPAGANVLTF. The CDR3 DNA reads TGTGCCAGCAGTTTAGGACCGGCTGGGGCCAACGTCCTGACTTTC.

The V call is TRBV7-9, the J call TRBJ2-7, with 7 bases matching TRBD1. This CDR3 comprises 15 residues. CDR1 SEHNR and CDR2 FQNEAQ come from the germline V gene (reference sequence). V shed 2 bases and J 5 bases; nucleotides not matched to a gene: 9. The CDR3 bases are TGTGCCAGCAGCTTATCGGAGACAGGGCGGAACGAGCAGTACTTC. Translation: CASSLSETGRNEQYF.

The gene calls are TRBV7-9 and TRBJ2-5; D is undetermined. With 6 bases removed from V and 1 base from J, the gap between germline ends came to 15 bases. The CDR3 loop spans 15 amino acids. Germline CDR1 SEHNR, CDR2 FQNEAQ (reference sequence). This CDR3 is CASRHSPGRQETQYF. DNA for the CDR3: TGTGCCAGCAGACACTCCCCGGGCCGCCAAGAGACCCAGTACTTC.

The chain recombines TRBV9 with TRBJ2-1; 15 bases line up with TRBD2. Losses at the gene ends were 5 bases for V and 0 bases for J; bases not matched to a gene: 9. Germline V gives CDR1 SGDLS, CDR2 YYNGEE. The CDR3 has 19 residues. The CDR3 nucleotides read TGTGCCAGCAGTTACGCCGGGACTAGCGGGAGGAGCTCCTACAATGAGCAGTTCTTC. The encoded protein is CASSYAGTSGRSSYNEQFF. The complete variable domain, with remaining parts taken from reference TRBV9 and TRBJ2-1, reads DSGVTQTPKHLITATGQRVTLRCSPRSGDLSVYWYQQSLDQGLQFLIQYYNGEERAKGNILERFSAQQFPDLHSELNLSSLELGDSALYFCASSYAGTSGRSSYNEQFFGPGTRLTVL.

The gene calls are TRBV19 and TRBJ2-7; the D gene is possibly TRBD1 (5 bases). The CDR3 loop spans 17 amino acids. Trimming took 1 base from V and 3 from J, leaving 19 bases between them. The germline V gene has CDR1 LNHDA and CDR2 SQIVND (reference sequence). CDR3 loop: CASSIGRTGHQDYEQYF. The CDR3 DNA follows: TGTGCCAGTAGTATAGGACGAACAGGTCACCAAGACTACGAGCAGTACTTC.

The chain is built from TRBV10-3 and TRBJ2-7; D may match TRBD1 or TRBD2 (5 bases each). Germline V CDR1 and CDR2: ENHRY, SYGVKD. This CDR3 spans 14 amino acids. V was clipped by 4 bases and J by 3 bases, with 13 bases between them. In DNA, the CDR3 is TGTGCCATCAGTGTCGACACTGGGGGCTACGAGCAGTACTTC. The encoded protein is CAISVDTGGYEQYF.

The chain employs TRBV9 and TRBJ2-3; 12 bases line up with TRBD2. CDR1 is SGDLS and CDR2 is YYNGEE in the germline V gene. V shed 4 bases, J shed 2 bases, and the junction held 5 bases outside the gene matches. The CDR3 length is 16 residues. CDR3 amino acids: CASSFGLAGITDTQYF. CDR3 nucleotide sequence: TGTGCCAGCAGCTTCGGACTAGCGGGGATCACAGATACGCAGTATTTT.